This T cell receptor (beta chain) was obtained from a study of blood T cell repertoires in COVID-19 (TCRdb year 2020). For the wider study: Samples from collaborators originated in the United States, Italy and Spain and spanned both the acute and convalescent phases of COVID-19. The material from the prospective study consisted of cDNA or gDNA derived from T cells, B-cell-depleted T cells, or PBMCs. Deeply sampled blood TCRbeta repertoires from subjects exposed to, actively infected with, or recovered from COVID-19 were included in the dataset. A freely available public database, intended as a resource for researchers studying the immune response to SARS-CoV-2, is where the repertoires were released. Samples were obtained from the ongoing ImmuneRACE study (first 160 participants) and from about 1,300 subjects provided by 6 global collaborators. Sample metadata almost always included a de-identified subject ID, COVID-19 status, age in years and sex. Where available, HLA class I and class II types were obtained from metadata supplied by the sample provider rather than from assay-based typing. The research as a whole found: How much clinical and demographic metadata was included differed by source and by participant, and the metadata was provided uncurated.

CDR1 and CDR2, per the germline V gene, are MNHEY and SVGAGI. Its CDR3 holds 14 amino acids, cysteine through phenylalanine. The DNA shown is the 42-base CDR3, in frame from base 1. Trimming costs V 6 bases and J 0 bases, and their ends lie 11 bases apart. Points on this clone: Its binding antigen is unknown. Per-base qualities were not stored, and no clone one base away is much larger.

The collaborating institutions used their own protocols to collect whole blood in K2EDTA tubes. Collaborator samples were shipped for TCRbeta analysis as frozen whole blood, isolated PBMCs, or DNA extracted from either sample type. TCRbeta CDR3 regions were amplified from genomic DNA by means of the immunoSEQ Assay, a bias-controlled multiplex PCR. The paper's processing steps were these. Within the assay, amplification of reference gene primers was used to estimate how many nucleated cells each sample contained. To quantify the absolute abundance of each unique TCRbeta CDR3 rearrangement, sequence reads were collapsed and filtered. For each sample, productive Simpson clonality was calculated as the square root of Simpson's diversity index across productive rearrangements. TCRdb took over this immuneACCESS table, retaining in-frame rearrangements with V and J assigned. Such tables are incomplete; in checked studies, under half of the missing clones stem from an unresolved V gene, and the remainder is unexplained. V, J and clone size reflect that table, while D and trimming were determined from the DNA. The sample has about 110,000 clones on record, 85% of them singletons. The top ten hold around 13% of the sample.

The TCR was taken from a human donor in a cohort sampled during active COVID-19. Here the chain combines TRBV6-5 and TRBJ1-1; the D region possibly corresponds to TRBD1 (6 bases align). Sequenced material: peripheral blood. The CDR3 here reads CASRSTGLNTEAFF. The DNA sequence follows: TGTGCCAGCAGGTCGACAGGATTGAACACTGAAGCTTTCTTT.